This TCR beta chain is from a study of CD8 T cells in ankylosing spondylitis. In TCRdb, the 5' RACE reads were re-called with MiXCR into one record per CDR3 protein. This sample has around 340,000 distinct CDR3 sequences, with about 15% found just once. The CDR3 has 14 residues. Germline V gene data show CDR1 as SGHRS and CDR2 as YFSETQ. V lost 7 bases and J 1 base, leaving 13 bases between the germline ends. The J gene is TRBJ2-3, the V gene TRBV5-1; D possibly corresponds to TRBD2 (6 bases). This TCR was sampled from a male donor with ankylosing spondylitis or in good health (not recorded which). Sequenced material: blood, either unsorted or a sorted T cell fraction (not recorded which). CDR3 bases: TGCGCCAGCGGAACGACTAGTGGCACAGATACGCAGTATTTT. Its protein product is CASGTTSGTDTQYF.